These T cell receptor beta chains were read from a single sample in a study of identical twins. TCRdb used MiXCR to reprocess the 5' RACE reads, holding one entry per CDR3 protein. The sample includes 1.5 million to 2 million distinct CDR3 sequences, 32% seen only once; the top ten take under 0.35%. Sequenced input: cord blood. Source of these receptors: a newborn girl in good health. Each CDR3 is given with its conserved first and last residue. A D gene is named only where the DNA matches it firmly. Only some rows state a clone size, as once, few, many or a class for expanded clones.

j_call: TRBJ2-7; d_call: -; clone_size: few; v_call: TRBV27; cdr3_aa: CASSLRRSYYEQYF; cdr3_nt: TGTGCCAGCAGCCTCCGTCGGAGCTACTACGAGCAGTACTTC
j_call: TRBJ1-5; d_call: TRBD1; clone_size: -; v_call: TRBV3-1; cdr3_aa: CASSRRQGSNQPQHF; cdr3_nt: TGTGCCAGCAGCCGTAGACAGGGAAGCAATCAGCCCCAGCATTTT
j_call: TRBJ2-3; d_call: -; clone_size: -; v_call: TRBV28; cdr3_aa: CASNAGPPLNPDTQYF; cdr3_nt: TGTGCCAGCAACGCGGGACCACCCCTAAACCCAGATACGCAGTATTTT
j_call: TRBJ2-3; d_call: -; clone_size: many; v_call: TRBV3-1; cdr3_aa: CASSPTVSADTQYF; cdr3_nt: TGTGCCAGCAGCCCAACCGTCTCCGCAGATACGCAGTATTTT
j_call: TRBJ2-7; d_call: TRBD2; clone_size: few; v_call: TRBV6-2/TRBV6-3; cdr3_aa: CASSSRRTRDTYEQYF; cdr3_nt: TGTGCCAGCAGTAGCCGCCGGACTAGGGATACCTACGAGCAGTACTTC
j_call: TRBJ2-3; d_call: TRBD2; clone_size: -; v_call: TRBV2; cdr3_aa: CASSRSAGVGTDTQYF; cdr3_nt: TGTGCCAGCAGTCGTTCCGCGGGGGTGGGCACAGATACGCAGTATTTT
j_call: TRBJ2-7; d_call: TRBD2; clone_size: few; v_call: TRBV30; cdr3_aa: CAWSVGGISYEQYF; cdr3_nt: TGTGCCTGGAGTGTGGGGGGGATCTCCTACGAGCAGTACTTC
j_call: TRBJ2-6; d_call: TRBD2; clone_size: few; v_call: TRBV7-2; cdr3_aa: CASSLRGLVLAGANVLTF; cdr3_nt: TGTGCCAGCAGCTTAAGGGGACTAGTTCTCGCTGGGGCCAACGTCCTGACTTTC
j_call: TRBJ2-7; d_call: -; clone_size: many; v_call: TRBV12-3/TRBV12-4; cdr3_aa: CASTNGQRGPFEQYF; cdr3_nt: TGTGCCAGCACCAACGGTCAAAGAGGTCCTTTCGAGCAGTACTTC
j_call: TRBJ1-2; d_call: TRBD1; clone_size: many; v_call: TRBV28; cdr3_aa: CASSVLLGQGYGYTF; cdr3_nt: TGTGCCAGCAGTGTGCTCCTGGGACAGGGATATGGCTACACCTTC
j_call: TRBJ2-1; d_call: -; clone_size: -; v_call: TRBV29-1; cdr3_aa: CSVEDLEFLRAQQFF; cdr3_nt: TGCAGCGTTGAAGATCTGGAGTTTCTGCGAGCTCAGCAGTTCTTC
j_call: TRBJ1-2; d_call: TRBD1; clone_size: -; v_call: TRBV7-9; cdr3_aa: CASSLPDRGLGSNYGYTF; cdr3_nt: TGTGCCAGCAGCTTGCCGGACAGGGGGCTGGGTTCAAACTATGGCTACACCTTC
j_call: TRBJ1-2; d_call: -; clone_size: few; v_call: TRBV12-3/TRBV12-4; cdr3_aa: CASSSKVRDPYGYTF; cdr3_nt: TGTGCCAGCAGTTCGAAGGTCCGAGACCCTTATGGCTACACCTTC
j_call: TRBJ1-5; d_call: -; clone_size: few; v_call: TRBV5-6; cdr3_aa: CASSLWAPGLNNQPQHF; cdr3_nt: TGTGCCAGCAGCTTGTGGGCTCCGGGACTGAACAATCAGCCCCAGCATTTT
j_call: TRBJ2-7; d_call: TRBD1; clone_size: -; v_call: TRBV5-1; cdr3_aa: CASSQTSGTAYEQYF; cdr3_nt: TGCGCCAGCAGCCAAACGTCCGGGACAGCCTACGAGCAGTACTTC
j_call: TRBJ2-7; d_call: -; clone_size: -; v_call: TRBV5-1; cdr3_aa: CASSFTGLLSYEQYF; cdr3_nt: TGCGCCAGCAGCTTCACGGGACTTCTCTCCTACGAGCAGTACTTC
j_call: TRBJ2-1; d_call: -; clone_size: -; v_call: TRBV28; cdr3_aa: CASSPRRTYNEQFF; cdr3_nt: TGTGCCAGCAGCCCCCGGCGGACGTACAATGAGCAGTTCTTC
j_call: TRBJ2-7; d_call: -; clone_size: -; v_call: TRBV14; cdr3_aa: CASSQEGFRLLEDEQYF; cdr3_nt: TGTGCCAGCAGCCAAGAGGGGTTTCGGCTTCTGGAGGACGAGCAGTACTTC
j_call: TRBJ2-6; d_call: TRBD1; clone_size: -; v_call: TRBV12-3/TRBV12-4; cdr3_aa: CASTNLPGQGVLTF; cdr3_nt: TGTGCCAGCACCAACCTACCGGGACAGGGGGTCCTGACTTTC
j_call: TRBJ2-3; d_call: -; clone_size: many; v_call: TRBV29-1; cdr3_aa: CSVSGGSTDTQYF; cdr3_nt: TGCAGCGTTAGTGGCGGGAGCACAGATACGCAGTATTTT
j_call: TRBJ2-7; d_call: -; clone_size: few; v_call: TRBV6-6; cdr3_aa: CASSYGAVQYF; cdr3_nt: TGTGCCAGCAGTTACGGGGCCGTGCAGTACTTC
j_call: TRBJ2-1; d_call: TRBD2; clone_size: -; v_call: TRBV18; cdr3_aa: CASSPALTGGPYNEQFF; cdr3_nt: TGTGCCAGCTCACCCGCTCTGACGGGAGGACCGTACAATGAGCAGTTCTTC
j_call: TRBJ2-1; d_call: -; clone_size: few; v_call: TRBV10-3; cdr3_aa: CAITRDGISYNEQFF; cdr3_nt: TGTGCCATCACCAGAGACGGAATCTCCTACAATGAGCAGTTCTTC
j_call: TRBJ1-2; d_call: -; clone_size: -; v_call: TRBV25-1; cdr3_aa: CASSASGGPNYGYTF; cdr3_nt: TGTGCCAGCAGTGCCTCGGGGGGGCCCAACTATGGCTACACCTTC
j_call: TRBJ2-3; d_call: TRBD1; clone_size: -; v_call: TRBV6-1; cdr3_aa: CASSVRDRGGTDTQYF; cdr3_nt: TGTGCCAGCAGTGTCCGGGACAGGGGGGGCACAGATACGCAGTATTTT
j_call: TRBJ2-4; d_call: TRBD2; clone_size: few; v_call: TRBV10-3; cdr3_aa: CAISGVAGAKNIQYF; cdr3_nt: TGTGCCATCAGTGGAGTAGCGGGAGCCAAAAACATTCAGTACTTC
j_call: TRBJ1-5; d_call: -; clone_size: few; v_call: TRBV6-5; cdr3_aa: CASSYARGGGHSNQPQHF; cdr3_nt: TGTGCCAGCAGTTACGCTCGCGGGGGGGGCCATAGCAATCAGCCCCAGCATTTT
j_call: TRBJ1-1; d_call: TRBD1; clone_size: -; v_call: TRBV12-3/TRBV12-4; cdr3_aa: CASSSDRVTTEAFF; cdr3_nt: TGTGCCAGCAGTTCCGACAGGGTGACCACTGAAGCTTTCTTT
j_call: TRBJ2-6; d_call: -; clone_size: few; v_call: TRBV28; cdr3_aa: CACIRAGANVLTF; cdr3_nt: TGTGCCTGCATCAGGGCTGGGGCCAACGTCCTGACTTTC
j_call: TRBJ1-2; d_call: -; clone_size: -; v_call: TRBV20-1; cdr3_aa: CSARGAPNYGYTF; cdr3_nt: TGCAGTGCTAGAGGGGCCCCTAACTATGGCTACACCTTC
j_call: TRBJ1-4; d_call: TRBD1; clone_size: -; v_call: TRBV3-1; cdr3_aa: CASSQDPGTGQEKLFF; cdr3_nt: TGTGCCAGCAGCCAAGATCCGGGGACAGGGCAGGAAAAACTGTTTTTT
j_call: TRBJ1-1; d_call: -; clone_size: -; v_call: TRBV15; cdr3_aa: CATSRDRDRSLTEAFF; cdr3_nt: TGTGCCACCAGCAGAGATCGCGATAGGAGTCTCACTGAAGCTTTCTTT
j_call: TRBJ2-3; d_call: -; clone_size: -; v_call: TRBV6-8; cdr3_aa: CASSNYGLYTDTQYF; cdr3_nt: TGTGCCAGCAGTAACTACGGACTTTACACAGATACGCAGTATTTT
j_call: TRBJ2-2; d_call: -; clone_size: -; v_call: TRBV14; cdr3_aa: CASSRAGFTGELFF; cdr3_nt: TGTGCCAGCAGCCGGGCAGGGTTCACCGGGGAGCTGTTTTTT
j_call: TRBJ1-5; d_call: -; clone_size: -; v_call: TRBV2; cdr3_aa: CASSEGSFNQPQHF; cdr3_nt: TGTGCCAGCAGTGAGGGGAGTTTCAATCAGCCCCAGCATTTT
j_call: TRBJ2-7; d_call: TRBD2; clone_size: -; v_call: TRBV28; cdr3_aa: CASSLALLAGAYEQYF; cdr3_nt: TGTGCCAGCAGTTTAGCCCTACTAGCGGGAGCCTACGAGCAGTACTTC